Only one count was recorded for the clone carrying this T cell receptor (beta chain). Original handling: From reference gene primer amplification, estimates of nucleated cell counts were derived. Sequenced by immunoSEQ multiplex PCR; TCRdb stores in-frame clones only, minus some. V and J calls plus clone size are reproduced from that table; the DNA served to infer D and trimming. The sample has about 200,000 clones, about 90% seen once. These data come from a study of blood T cell repertoires in COVID-19. Background on the study: Sample material is recorded as cDNA or gDNA derived from T cells, B-cell-depleted T cells, or PBMCs.

The CDR3 spans 16 residues. Germline V lookup: CDR1 SEHNR, CDR2 FQNEAQ (reference sequence). With V trimmed by 2 bases and J by 2 bases, 3 bases remained unmatched. This chain links TRBV7-9 with TRBJ2-2; 9 bases agree with TRBD2. The TCR was taken from a man in his thirties or forties with acute or convalescent COVID-19. The sample taken for sequencing was peripheral blood. The CDR3, as DNA: TGTGCCAGCAGCTTAAGCGGGGGGCTTAACACCGGGGAGCTGTTTTTT. Protein: CASSLSGGLNTGELFF.